This TCR beta chain was observed in a study of OX40 agonist ivuxolimab in advanced cancers. Overall study results and limits: CD4+ and CD8+ T cells in blood underwent clonal expansion by week 6 at 0.1 to 3.0 mg/kg.

Data came from immunoSEQ multiplex PCR; TCRdb stores just in-frame clones and leaves some out. The sample has approximately 70,000 clones; almost 90% are singletons. Trimming left V 3 bases short and J 9 bases short, with 14 bases between. The CDR3 has 13 amino acids. CDR1 and CDR2 (germline): MDHEN, SYDVKM. This clone has a single count. Antigen: not known. The chain carries TRBV28 and TRBJ1-1; TRBD1 might be the D (6 bases). Sequenced material: CD4+ or CD8+ T cells sorted from blood, taken in a trial of the OX40 agonist ivuxolimab. The TCR sequence derives from an adult with an advanced solid tumor such as melanoma, head and neck, liver or kidney cancer. CDR3 sequence: CASSLGIQGQAFF. In nucleotides, the CDR3 is TGTGCCAGCAGTTTGGGGATACAGGGCCAAGCTTTCTTT.